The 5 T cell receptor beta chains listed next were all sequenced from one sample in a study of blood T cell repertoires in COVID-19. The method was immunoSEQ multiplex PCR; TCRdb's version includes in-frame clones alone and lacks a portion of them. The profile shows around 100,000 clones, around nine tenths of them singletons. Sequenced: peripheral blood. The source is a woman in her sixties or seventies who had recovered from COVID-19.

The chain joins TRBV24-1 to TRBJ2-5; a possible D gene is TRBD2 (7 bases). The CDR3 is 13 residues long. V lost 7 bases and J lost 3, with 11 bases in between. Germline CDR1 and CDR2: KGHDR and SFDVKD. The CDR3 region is CATRGGPEETQYF. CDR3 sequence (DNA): TGTGCCACCAGGGGGGGGCCCGAAGAGACCCAGTACTTC.

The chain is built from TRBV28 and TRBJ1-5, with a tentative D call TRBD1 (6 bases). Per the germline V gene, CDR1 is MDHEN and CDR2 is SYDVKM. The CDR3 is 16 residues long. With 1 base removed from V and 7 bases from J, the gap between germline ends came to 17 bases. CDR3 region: CASSLSPGTRGQPQHF. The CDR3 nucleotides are TGTGCCAGCAGTTTATCCCCCGGGACAAGGGGCCAGCCCCAGCATTTT.

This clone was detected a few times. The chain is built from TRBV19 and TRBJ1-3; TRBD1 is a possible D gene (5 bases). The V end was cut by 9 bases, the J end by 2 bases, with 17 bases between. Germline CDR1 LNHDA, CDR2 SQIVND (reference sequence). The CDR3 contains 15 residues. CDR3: CASHNRLITGNTIYF. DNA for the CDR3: TGTGCCAGCCATAACAGGTTGATCACTGGAAACACCATATATTTT.

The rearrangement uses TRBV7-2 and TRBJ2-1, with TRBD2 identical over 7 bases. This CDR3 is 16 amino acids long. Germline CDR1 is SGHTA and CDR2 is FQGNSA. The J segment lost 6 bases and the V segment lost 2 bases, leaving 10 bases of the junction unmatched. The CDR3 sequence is CASSLFGAGVFNEQFF. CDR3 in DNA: TGTGCCAGCAGCTTATTCGGGGCGGGAGTTTTCAATGAGCAGTTCTTC.

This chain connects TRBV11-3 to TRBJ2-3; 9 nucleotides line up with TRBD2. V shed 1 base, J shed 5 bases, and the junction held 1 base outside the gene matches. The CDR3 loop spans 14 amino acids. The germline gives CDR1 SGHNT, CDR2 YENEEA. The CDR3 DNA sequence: TGTGCCAGCAGCTTAGGAGCGGGGGGAGATACGCAGTATTTT. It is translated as CASSLGAGGDTQYF.